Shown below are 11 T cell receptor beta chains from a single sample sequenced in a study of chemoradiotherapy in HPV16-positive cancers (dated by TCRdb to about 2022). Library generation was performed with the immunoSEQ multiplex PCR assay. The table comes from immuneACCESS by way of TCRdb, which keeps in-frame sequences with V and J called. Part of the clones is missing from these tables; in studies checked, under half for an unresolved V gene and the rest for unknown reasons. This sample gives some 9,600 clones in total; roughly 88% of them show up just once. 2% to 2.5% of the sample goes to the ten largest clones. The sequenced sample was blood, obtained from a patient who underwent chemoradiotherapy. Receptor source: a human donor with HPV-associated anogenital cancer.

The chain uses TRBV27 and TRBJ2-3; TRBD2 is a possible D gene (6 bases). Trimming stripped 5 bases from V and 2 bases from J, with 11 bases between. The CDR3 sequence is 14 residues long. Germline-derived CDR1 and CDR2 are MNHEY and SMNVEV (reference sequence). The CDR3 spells CASSPRGYTDTQYF. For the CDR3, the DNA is TGTGCCAGCAGTCCTCGGGGGTACACAGATACGCAGTATTTT.

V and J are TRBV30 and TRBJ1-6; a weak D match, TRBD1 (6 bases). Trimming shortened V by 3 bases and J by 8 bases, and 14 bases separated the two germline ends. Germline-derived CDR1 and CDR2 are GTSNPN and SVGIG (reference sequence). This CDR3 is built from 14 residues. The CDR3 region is CAWRLAGGDSPLHF. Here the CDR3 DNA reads TGTGCCTGGAGACTAGCGGGGGGCGATTCACCCCTCCACTTT.

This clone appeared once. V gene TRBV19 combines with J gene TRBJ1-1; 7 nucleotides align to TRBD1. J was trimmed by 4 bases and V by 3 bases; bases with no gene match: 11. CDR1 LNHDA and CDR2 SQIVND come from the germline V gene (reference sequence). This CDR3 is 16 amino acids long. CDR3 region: CASSILKGALGTEAFF. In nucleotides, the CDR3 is TGTGCCAGTAGTATCCTAAAGGGGGCTCTGGGCACTGAAGCTTTCTTT.

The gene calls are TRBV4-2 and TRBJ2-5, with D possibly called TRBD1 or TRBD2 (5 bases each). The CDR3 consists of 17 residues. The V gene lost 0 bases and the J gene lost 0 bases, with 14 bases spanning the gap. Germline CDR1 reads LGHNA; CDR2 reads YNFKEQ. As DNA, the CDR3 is TGTGCCAGCAGCCAAGAGGGGATAATGGGACACCAAGAGACCCAGTACTTC. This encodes CASSQEGIMGHQETQYF.

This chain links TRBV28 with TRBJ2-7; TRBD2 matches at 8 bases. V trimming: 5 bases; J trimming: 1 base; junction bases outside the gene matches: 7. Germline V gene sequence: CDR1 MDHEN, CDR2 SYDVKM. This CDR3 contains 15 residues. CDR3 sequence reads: CASSPGGGLSYEQYF. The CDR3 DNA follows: TGTGCCAGCAGTCCCGGCGGGGGGTTATCCTACGAGCAGTACTTC.

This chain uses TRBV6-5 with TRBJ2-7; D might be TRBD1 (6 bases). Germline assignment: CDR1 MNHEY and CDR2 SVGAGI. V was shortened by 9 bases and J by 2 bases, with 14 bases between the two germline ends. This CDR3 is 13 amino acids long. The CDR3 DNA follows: TGTGCCAGGACCGGGACAAAAACCTACGAGCAGTACTTC. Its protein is CARTGTKTYEQYF.

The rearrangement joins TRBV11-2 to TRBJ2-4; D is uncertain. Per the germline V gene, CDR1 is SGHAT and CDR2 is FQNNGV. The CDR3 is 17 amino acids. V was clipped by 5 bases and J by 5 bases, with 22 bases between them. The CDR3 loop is CASSPQDWWGGENIQYF. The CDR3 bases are TGTGCCAGCAGCCCTCAAGACTGGTGGGGTGGGGAAAACATTCAGTACTTC.

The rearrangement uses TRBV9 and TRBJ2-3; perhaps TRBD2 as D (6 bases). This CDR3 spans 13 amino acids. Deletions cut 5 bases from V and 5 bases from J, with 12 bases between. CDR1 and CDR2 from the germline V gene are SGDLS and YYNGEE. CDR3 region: CASSLYGGDTQYF. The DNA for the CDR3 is TGTGCCAGCAGTCTATACGGGGGAGATACGCAGTATTTT.

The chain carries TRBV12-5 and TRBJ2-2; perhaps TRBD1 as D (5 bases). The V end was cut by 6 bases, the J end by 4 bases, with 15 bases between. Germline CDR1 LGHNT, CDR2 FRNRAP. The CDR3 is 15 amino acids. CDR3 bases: TGTGCTAGTGGCTTGCCAGGGTGGGCCACCGGGGAGCTGTTTTTT. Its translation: CASGLPGWATGELFF.

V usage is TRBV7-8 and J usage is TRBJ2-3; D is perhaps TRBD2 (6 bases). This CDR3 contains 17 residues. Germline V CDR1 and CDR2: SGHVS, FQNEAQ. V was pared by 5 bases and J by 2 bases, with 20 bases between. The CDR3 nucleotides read TGTGCCAGCAGCCGAGAAATCTCGGGGGTCTTCACAGATACGCAGTATTTT. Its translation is CASSREISGVFTDTQYF.

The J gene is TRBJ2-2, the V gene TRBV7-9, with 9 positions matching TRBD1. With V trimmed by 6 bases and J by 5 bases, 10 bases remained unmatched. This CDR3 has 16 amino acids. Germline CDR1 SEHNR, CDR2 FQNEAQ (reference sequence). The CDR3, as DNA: TGTGCCAGCAGTCAGGGCCCGGGACAGGGAACCGGGGAGCTGTTTTTT. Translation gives CASSQGPGQGTGELFF.